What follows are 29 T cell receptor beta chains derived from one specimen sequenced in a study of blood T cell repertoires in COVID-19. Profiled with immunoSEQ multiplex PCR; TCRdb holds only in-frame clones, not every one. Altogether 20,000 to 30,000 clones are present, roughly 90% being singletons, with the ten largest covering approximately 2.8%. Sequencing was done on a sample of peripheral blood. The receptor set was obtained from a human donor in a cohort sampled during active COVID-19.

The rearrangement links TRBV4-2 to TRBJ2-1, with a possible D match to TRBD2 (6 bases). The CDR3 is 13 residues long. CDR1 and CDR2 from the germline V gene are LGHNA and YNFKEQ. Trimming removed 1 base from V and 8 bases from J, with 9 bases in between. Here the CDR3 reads CASSQVLADEQFF. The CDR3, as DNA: TGTGCCAGCAGCCAAGTACTAGCAGATGAGCAGTTCTTC.

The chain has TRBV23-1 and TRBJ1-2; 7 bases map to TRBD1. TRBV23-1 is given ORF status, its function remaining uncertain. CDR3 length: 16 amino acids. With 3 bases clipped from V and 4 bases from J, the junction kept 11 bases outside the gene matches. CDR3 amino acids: CASSQPPKTGSYGYTF. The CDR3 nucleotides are TGCGCCAGCAGTCAGCCCCCTAAGACAGGGAGCTATGGCTACACCTTC.

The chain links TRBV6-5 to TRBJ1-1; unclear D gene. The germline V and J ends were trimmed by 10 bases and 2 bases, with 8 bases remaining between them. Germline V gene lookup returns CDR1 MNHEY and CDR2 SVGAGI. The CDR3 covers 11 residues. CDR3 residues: CATQINTEAFF. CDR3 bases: TGTGCCACCCAGATCAACACTGAAGCTTTCTTT.

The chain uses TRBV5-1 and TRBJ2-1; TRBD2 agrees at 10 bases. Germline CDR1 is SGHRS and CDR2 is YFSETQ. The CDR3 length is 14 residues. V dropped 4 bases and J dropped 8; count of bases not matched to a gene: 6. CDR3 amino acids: CASSKGTSVDEQFF. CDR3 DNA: TGCGCCAGCAGCAAGGGGACTAGCGTCGATGAGCAGTTCTTC. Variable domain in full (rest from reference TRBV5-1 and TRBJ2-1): KAGVTQTPRYLIKTRGQQVTLSCSPISGHRSVSWYQQTPGQGLQFLFEYFSETQRNKGNFPGRFSGRQFSNSRSEMNVSTLELGDSALYLCASSKGTSVDEQFFGPGTRLTVL.

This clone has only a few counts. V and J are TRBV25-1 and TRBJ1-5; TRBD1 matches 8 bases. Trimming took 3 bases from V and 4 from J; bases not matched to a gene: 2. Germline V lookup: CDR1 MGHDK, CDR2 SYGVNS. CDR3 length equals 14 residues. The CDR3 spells CASSEGQVNQPQHF. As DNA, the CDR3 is TGTGCCAGCAGTGAGGGACAGGTGAATCAGCCCCAGCATTTT.

The CDR3 region is CASSPLDEATQYF. CDR3 nucleotides: TGTGCCAGCAGTCCCCTTGATGAGGCTACGCAGTATTTT. V gene TRBV28 combines with J gene TRBJ2-3; D is ambiguous. V dropped 5 bases and J dropped 8 bases, with 14 bases sitting between them. CDR1 is MDHEN, CDR2 SYDVKM, per germline. This CDR3 comprises 13 residues.

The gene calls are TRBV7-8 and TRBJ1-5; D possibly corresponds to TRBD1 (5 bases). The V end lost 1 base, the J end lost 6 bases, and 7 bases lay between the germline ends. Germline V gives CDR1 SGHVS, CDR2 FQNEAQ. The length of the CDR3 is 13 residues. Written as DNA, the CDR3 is TGTGCCAGCAGCTTAGGGGGGGTTCAGCCCCAGCATTTT. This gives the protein CASSLGGVQPQHF.

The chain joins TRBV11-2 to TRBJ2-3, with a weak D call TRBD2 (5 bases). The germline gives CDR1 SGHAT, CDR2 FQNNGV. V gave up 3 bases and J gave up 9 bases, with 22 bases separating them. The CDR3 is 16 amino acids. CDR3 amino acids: CASSLTTFLGGRTQYF. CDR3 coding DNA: TGTGCCAGCAGCTTGACTACGTTTTTAGGTGGTCGCACGCAGTATTTT.

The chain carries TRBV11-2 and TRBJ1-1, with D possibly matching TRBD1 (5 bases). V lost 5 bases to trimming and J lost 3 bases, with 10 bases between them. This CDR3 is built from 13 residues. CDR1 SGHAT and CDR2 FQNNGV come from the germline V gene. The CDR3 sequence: CASSLGTYTEAFF. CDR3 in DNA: TGTGCCAGCAGCCTTGGGACTTACACTGAAGCTTTCTTT.

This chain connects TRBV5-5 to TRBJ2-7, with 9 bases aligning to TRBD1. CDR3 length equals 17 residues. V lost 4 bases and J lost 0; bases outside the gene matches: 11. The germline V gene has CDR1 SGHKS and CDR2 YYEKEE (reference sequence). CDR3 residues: CASSRGFGTGSSYEQYF. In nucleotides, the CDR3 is TGTGCCAGCAGCCGTGGTTTCGGGACAGGGAGCTCCTACGAGCAGTACTTC.

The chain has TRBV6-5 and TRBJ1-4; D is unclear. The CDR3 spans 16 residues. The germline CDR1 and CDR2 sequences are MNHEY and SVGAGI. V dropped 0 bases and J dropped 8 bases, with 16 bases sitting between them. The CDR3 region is CASSYSLPNHREKLFF. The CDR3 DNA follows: TGTGCCAGCAGTTACTCGCTGCCTAACCACCGAGAAAAACTGTTTTTT.

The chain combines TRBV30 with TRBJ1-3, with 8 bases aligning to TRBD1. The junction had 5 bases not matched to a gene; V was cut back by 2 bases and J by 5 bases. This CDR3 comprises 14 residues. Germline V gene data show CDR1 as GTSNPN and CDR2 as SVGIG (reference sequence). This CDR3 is CAWSQDRGRNTIYF. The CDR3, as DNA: TGTGCCTGGAGTCAAGACAGGGGACGAAACACCATATATTTT.

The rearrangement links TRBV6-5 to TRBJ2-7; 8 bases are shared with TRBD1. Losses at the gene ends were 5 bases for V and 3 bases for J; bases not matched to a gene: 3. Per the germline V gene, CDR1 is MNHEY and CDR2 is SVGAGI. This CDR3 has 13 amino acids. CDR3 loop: CASSQDRDYEQYF. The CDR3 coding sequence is TGTGCCAGCAGTCAGGACAGGGACTACGAGCAGTACTTC.

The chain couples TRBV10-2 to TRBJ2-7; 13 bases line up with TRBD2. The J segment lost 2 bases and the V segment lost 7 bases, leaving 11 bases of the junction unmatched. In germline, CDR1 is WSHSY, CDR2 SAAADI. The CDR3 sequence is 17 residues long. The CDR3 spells CASKGLAGNPPPYEQYF. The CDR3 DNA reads TGCGCCAGCAAGGGACTAGCGGGGAACCCACCACCCTACGAGCAGTACTTC.

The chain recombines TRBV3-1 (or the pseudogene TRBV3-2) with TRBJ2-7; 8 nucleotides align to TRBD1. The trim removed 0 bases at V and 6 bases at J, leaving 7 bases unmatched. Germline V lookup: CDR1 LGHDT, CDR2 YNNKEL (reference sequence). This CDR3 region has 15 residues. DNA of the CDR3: TGTGCCAGCAGCCAAGACCCAGGGGGCAGCGGCGAGCAGTACTTC. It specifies CASSQDPGGSGEQYF.

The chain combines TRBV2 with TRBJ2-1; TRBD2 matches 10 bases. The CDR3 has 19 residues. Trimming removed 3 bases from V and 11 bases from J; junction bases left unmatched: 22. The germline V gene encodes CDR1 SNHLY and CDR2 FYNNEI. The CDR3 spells CASSDRGALAGEEGDKQFF. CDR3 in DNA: TGTGCCAGCAGTGATCGGGGAGCCCTAGCGGGAGAAGAAGGGGACAAGCAGTTCTTC. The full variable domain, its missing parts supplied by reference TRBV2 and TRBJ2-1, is EPEVTQTPSHQVTQMGQEVILRCVPISNHLYFYWYRQILGQKVEFLVSFYNNEISEKSEIFDDQFSVERPDGSNFTLKIRSTKLEDSAMYFCASSDRGALAGEEGDKQFFGPGTRLTVL.

The CDR3 nucleotides are TGCGCCAGCAGTGTCAGCGGGGTGAACACCGGGGAGCTGTTTTTT. Translated: CASSVSGVNTGELFF. The V gene is TRBV10-2, the J gene TRBJ2-2; 7 bases line up with TRBD2. J gave up 1 base and V 4 bases, and 3 bases lay outside the gene matches. This CDR3 is built from 15 residues. Germline V CDR1 and CDR2: WSHSY, SAAADI.

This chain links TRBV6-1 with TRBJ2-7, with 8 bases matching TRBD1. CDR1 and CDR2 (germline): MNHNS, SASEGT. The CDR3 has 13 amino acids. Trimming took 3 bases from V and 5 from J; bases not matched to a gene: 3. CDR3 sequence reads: CASSDRGRDEQYF. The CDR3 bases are TGTGCCAGCAGTGACAGGGGGCGGGACGAGCAGTACTTC.

CDR3: CASRRGGVTEAFF. In DNA form, the CDR3 reads TGTGCCAGCAGGCGAGGGGGGGTTACTGAAGCTTTCTTT. The chain carries TRBV5-6 and TRBJ1-1, with D perhaps matching TRBD1 (6 bases). The CDR3 covers 13 residues. Trimming stripped 5 bases from V and 5 bases from J, with 13 bases between. Germline V lookup: CDR1 SGHDT, CDR2 YYEEEE.

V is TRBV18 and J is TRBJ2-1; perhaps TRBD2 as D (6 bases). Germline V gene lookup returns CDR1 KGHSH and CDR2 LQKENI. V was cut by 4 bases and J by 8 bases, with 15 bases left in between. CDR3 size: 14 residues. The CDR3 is CASSQTGSWDEQFF. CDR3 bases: TGTGCCAGCTCACAAACCGGGAGCTGGGATGAGCAGTTCTTC.

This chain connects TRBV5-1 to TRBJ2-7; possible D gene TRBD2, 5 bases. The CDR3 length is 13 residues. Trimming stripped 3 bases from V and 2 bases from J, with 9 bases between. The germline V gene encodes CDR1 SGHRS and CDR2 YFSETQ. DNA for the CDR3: TGCGCCAGCAGCTCCGGGAATACCTACGAGCAGTACTTC. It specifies CASSSGNTYEQYF.

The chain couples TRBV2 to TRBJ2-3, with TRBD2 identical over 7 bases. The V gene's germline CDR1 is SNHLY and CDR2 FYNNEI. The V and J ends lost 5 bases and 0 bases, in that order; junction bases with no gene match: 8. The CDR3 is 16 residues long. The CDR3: CASSRMREPSTDTQYF. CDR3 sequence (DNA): TGTGCCAGCAGTCGAATGCGGGAGCCGAGCACAGATACGCAGTATTTT.

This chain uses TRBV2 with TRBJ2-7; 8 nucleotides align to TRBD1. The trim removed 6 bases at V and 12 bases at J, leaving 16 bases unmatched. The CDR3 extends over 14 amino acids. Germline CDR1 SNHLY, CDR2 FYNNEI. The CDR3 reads CASSPGGGLNNAYF. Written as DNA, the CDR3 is TGTGCCAGCAGCCCAGGGGGCGGACTAAACAACGCGTACTTC.

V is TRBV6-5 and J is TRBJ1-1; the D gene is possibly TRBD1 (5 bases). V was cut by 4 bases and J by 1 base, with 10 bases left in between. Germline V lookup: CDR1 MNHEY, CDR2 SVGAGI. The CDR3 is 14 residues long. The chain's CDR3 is CASSLRGTNTEAFF. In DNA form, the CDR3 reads TGTGCCAGCAGTTTACGCGGGACGAACACTGAAGCTTTCTTT.

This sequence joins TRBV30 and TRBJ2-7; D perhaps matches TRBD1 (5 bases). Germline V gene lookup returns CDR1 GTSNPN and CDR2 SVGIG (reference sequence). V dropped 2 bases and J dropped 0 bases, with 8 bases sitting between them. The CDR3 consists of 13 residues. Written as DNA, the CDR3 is TGTGCCTGGAGTCTAGGGGTCTCCTACGAGCAGTACTTC. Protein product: CAWSLGVSYEQYF.

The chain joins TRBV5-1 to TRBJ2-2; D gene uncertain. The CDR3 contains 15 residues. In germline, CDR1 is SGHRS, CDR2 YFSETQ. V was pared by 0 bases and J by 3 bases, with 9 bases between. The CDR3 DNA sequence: TGCGCCAGCAGCTTGGCTCTAGGTTACACCGGGGAGCTGTTTTTT. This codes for CASSLALGYTGELFF.

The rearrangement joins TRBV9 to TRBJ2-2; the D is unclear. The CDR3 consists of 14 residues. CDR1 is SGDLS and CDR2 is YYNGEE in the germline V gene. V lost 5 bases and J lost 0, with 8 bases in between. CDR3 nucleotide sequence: TGTGCCAGCAGGGCCCCCTCGAACACCGGGGAGCTGTTTTTT. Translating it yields CASRAPSNTGELFF.

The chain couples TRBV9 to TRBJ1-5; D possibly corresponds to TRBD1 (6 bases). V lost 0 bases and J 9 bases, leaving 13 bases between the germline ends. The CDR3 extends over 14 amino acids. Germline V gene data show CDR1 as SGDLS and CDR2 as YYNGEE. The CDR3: CASSVVSGDMPQHF. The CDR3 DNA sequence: TGTGCCAGCAGCGTAGTTTCAGGGGACATGCCCCAGCATTTT.

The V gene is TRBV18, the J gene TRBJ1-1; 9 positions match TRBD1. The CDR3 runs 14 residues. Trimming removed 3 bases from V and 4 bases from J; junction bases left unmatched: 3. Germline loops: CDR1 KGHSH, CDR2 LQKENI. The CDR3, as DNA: TGTGCCAGCTCACCGGGACAGGGTTTCACTGAAGCTTTCTTT. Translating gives CASSPGQGFTEAFF. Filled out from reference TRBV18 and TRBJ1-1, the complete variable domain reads NAGVMQNPRHLVRRRGQEARLRCSPMKGHSHVYWYRQLPEEGLKFMVYLQKENIIDESGMPKERFSAEFPKEGPSILRIQQVVRGDSAAYFCASSPGQGFTEAFFGQGTRLTVV.